This TCR beta chain was captured in a study of T cell responses to AZD1222 COVID-19 vaccine. Method: immunoSEQ multiplex PCR; TCRdb's copy keeps in-frame clones and lacks some. Here the sample spans some 140,000 clones, 89% being singletons. Looked up from germline, CDR1 is SGHTS and CDR2 is YDEGEE. This CDR3 region has 14 residues. V lost 4 bases and J lost 4; bases outside the gene matches: 5. The chain uses TRBV5-8 and TRBJ2-3; 8 bases match TRBD2. The source is an adult who received the AZD1222 COVID-19 vaccine. The sequencing here drew on peripheral blood, taken 28 days after the second AZD1222 dose. The CDR3 region has the DNA TGTGCCAGCAGCCGGGCGGGGGGACCAGATACGCAGTATTTT. Translated: CASSRAGGPDTQYF.